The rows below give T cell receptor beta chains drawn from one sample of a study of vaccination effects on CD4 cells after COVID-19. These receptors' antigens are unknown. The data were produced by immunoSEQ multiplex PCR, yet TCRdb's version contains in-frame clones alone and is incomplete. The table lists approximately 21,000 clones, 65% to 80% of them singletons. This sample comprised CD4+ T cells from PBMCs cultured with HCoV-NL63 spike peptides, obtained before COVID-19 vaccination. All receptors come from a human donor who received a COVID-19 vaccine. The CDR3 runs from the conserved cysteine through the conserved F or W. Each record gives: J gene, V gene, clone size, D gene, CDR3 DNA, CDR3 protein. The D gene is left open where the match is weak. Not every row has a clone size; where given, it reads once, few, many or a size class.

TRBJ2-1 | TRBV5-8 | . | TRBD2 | TGTGCCAGCAGCTCCGGGGGGACTGGGAACAATGAGCAGTTCTTC | CASSSGGTGNNEQFF
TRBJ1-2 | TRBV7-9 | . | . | TGTGCCAGCAGCACCGTCCAGGACAGTGGTGGCTACACCTTC | CASSTVQDSGGYTF
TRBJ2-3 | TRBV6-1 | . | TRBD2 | TGTGCCAGCAGTGACTATTCCTCTAGCGGGAGGGCCGGAGATACGCAGTATTTT | CASSDYSSSGRAGDTQYF
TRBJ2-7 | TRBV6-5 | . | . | TGTGCCAGCAGTTACTCGGGAGGCTCCTACGAGCAGTACTTC | CASSYSGGSYEQYF
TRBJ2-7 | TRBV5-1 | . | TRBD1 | TGCGCCAGCAGCTTGTGGGGACAGGGGGCTAACTACGAGCAGTACTTC | CASSLWGQGANYEQYF
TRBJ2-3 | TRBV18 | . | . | TGTGCCAGCTCACTAGGGGGCGGGGGTCTGCGGACCCGTAGACCCAAAAGCACAGATACGCAGTATTTT | CASSLGGGGLRTRRPKSTDTQYF
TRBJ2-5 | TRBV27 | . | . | TGTGCCAGCCGGGACTTACGGGAGACCCAGTACTTC | CASRDLRETQYF
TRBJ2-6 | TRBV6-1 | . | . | TGTGCCAGCAGTGAAGGGGAGTTTTCTGGGGCCAACGTCCTGACTTTC | CASSEGEFSGANVLTF
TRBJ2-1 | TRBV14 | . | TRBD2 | TGTGCCAGCAGCCGGACTAGCGGGAGGGTTGAGCAGTTCTTC | CASSRTSGRVEQFF
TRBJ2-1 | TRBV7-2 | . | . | TGTGCCAGCAGCTTAATCGGAGAGTCCTGGCAGTTCTTC | CASSLIGESWQFF
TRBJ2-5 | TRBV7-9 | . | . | TGTGCCACCAGAGGAGGGGAAGAGACCCAGTACTTC | CATRGGEETQYF
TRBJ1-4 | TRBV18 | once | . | TGTGCCAGCTCACCACAACCGCGGACTAATGAAAAACTGTTTTTT | CASSPQPRTNEKLFF
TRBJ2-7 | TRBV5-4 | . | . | TGTGCCAGCAGCTTGGATGTCTACGAGCAGTACTTC | CASSLDVYEQYF
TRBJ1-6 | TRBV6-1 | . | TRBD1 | TGTGCCAGCAGTGCAGCAGAACCGGGACAGGGTCTATCCCTCCACTTT | CASSAAEPGQGLSLHF
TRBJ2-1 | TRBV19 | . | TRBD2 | TGTGCCAGTAGGGCGGGACTAGCGGGTGAGCAGTTCTTC | CASRAGLAGEQFF
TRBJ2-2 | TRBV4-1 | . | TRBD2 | TGCGCCAGCCGGCCCGGGGCTAGCGGAGACACCACCGGGGAGCTGTTTTTT | CASRPGASGDTTGELFF
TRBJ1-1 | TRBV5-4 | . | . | TGTGCCAGCAGCTTGAGGGGTAGGGCCATGAACACTGAAGCTTTCTTT | CASSLRGRAMNTEAFF
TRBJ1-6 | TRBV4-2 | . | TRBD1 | TGTGCCAGCAGCCAAGGGTACAGGGGAGGACTACTTAATTCACCCCTCCACTTT | CASSQGYRGGLLNSPLHF
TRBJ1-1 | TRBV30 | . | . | TGTGCCTGGAGTGTCCCCATTGTATTGAGTGGAGCTGAAGCTTTCTTT | CAWSVPIVLSGAEAFF
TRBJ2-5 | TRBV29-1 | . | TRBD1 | TGCAGCGTGCCGGGACAGGGGTACCAAGAGACCCAGTACTTC | CSVPGQGYQETQYF
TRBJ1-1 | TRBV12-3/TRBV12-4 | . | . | TGTGCCAGCAGTGGGGGACCCCCTGAAGCTTTCTTT | CASSGGPPEAFF
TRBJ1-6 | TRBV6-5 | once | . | TGTGCCAGCAGGGAGGTACCGGGACCTAATTCACCCCTCCACTTT | CASREVPGPNSPLHF
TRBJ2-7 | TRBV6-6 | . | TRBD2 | TGTGCCAGCTCCCAGGGGCGGGAGGGTCGGCAGTACTTC | CASSQGREGRQYF
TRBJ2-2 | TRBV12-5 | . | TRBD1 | TGTGCTAGTGGTCCCCCTGGGACAGTTCCCGGATCCGGGGAGCTGTTTTTT | CASGPPGTVPGSGELFF